This T cell receptor beta chain was identified in a study of cytomegalovirus exposure and HLA in healthy donors. Whole-study context: The 120 validation repertoires, a later analysis reported, used the same platform as the approximately 730 repertoires from the first cohort. General observations from the study: Researchers catalogued some 160 TCR beta chains as cytomegalovirus-associated.

Germline loops: CDR1 MNHEY, CDR2 SMNVEV (reference sequence). This CDR3 contains 10 residues. Profiling relied on immunoSEQ multiplex PCR, and the TCRdb table lists in-frame clones only, not all of them. The sample includes roughly 130,000 clones, about nine tenths of them seen just once. This clone was seen a few times. Its antigen remains unknown. This sequence originates from a man aged 25 to 40 in good health and CMV-seronegative. The sequenced sample consisted of PBMCs. The chain employs TRBV27 and TRBJ1-1; no clear D. The CDR3 nucleotides are TGTGGGGCGACGAACACTGAAGCTTTCTTT. This gives the protein CGATNTEAFF.